This TCR beta chain came from a study of T-cell memory formation after mild COVID-19. Overall study findings and caveats: Among contracting clones, CD4+ were mainly CM/EM and CD8+ enriched in EMRA.

This clonotype showed up just a few times. Its specificity is not known. Germline V gene sequence: CDR1 LNHDA, CDR2 SQIVND (reference sequence). V was cut by 2 bases and J by 4 bases, with 8 bases left in between. This CDR3 comprises 14 residues. 5'RACE primed from the constant segment yielded TCR alpha and TCR beta cDNA libraries bearing sample barcodes and UMIs. MiXCR, applied by TCRdb to the 5' RACE reads, yields one record per CDR3 protein. The sample yields 250,000 to 300,000 distinct CDR3 sequences, more than 15% seen once. The V gene is TRBV19, the J gene TRBJ2-2, with D perhaps assigned TRBD1 or TRBD2 (5 bases each). Sequenced material: PBMCs or a T cell subset sorted from them (not recorded which). The receptor's source is a man between 18 and 29 years old who had mild COVID-19 (a few samples of this study predate the infection). Cell type and time point are not known. CDR3 in DNA: TGTGCCAGTAGTATACGGGGACCCACCGGGGAGCTGTTTTTT. Protein sequence: CASSIRGPTGELFF.